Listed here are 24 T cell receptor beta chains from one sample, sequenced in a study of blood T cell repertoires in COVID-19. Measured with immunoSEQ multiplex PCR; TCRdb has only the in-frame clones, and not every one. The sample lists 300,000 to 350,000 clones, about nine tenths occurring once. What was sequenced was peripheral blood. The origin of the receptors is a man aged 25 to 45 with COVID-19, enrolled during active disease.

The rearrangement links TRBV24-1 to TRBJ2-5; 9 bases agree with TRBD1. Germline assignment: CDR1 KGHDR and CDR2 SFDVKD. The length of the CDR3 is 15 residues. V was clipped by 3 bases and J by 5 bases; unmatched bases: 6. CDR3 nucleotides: TGTGCCACCAGTGATCCAGGACAGGGGACGGAGACCCAGTACTTC. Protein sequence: CATSDPGQGTETQYF.

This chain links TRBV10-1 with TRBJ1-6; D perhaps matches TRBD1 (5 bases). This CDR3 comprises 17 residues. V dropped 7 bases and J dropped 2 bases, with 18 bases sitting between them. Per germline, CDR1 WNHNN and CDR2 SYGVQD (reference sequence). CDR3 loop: CASTPDSDSPYNSPLHF. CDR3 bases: TGCGCCAGCACCCCCGATTCAGACAGCCCCTATAATTCACCCCTCCACTTT.

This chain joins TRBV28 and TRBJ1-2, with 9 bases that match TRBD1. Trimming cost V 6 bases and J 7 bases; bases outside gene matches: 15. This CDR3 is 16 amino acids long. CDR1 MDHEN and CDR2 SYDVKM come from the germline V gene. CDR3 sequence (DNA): TGTGCCAGCAGAGCTCCTGGGGGACAGGGAGCTTTTGGCTACACCTTC. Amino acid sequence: CASRAPGGQGAFGYTF.

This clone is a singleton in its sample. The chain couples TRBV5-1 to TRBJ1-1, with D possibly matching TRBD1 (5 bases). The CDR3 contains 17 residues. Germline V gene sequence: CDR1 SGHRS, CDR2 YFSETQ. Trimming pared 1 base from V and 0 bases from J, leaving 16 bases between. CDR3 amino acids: CASSLLLGSGLNTEAFF. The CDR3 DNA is TGCGCCAGCAGCTTGCTATTGGGATCAGGGTTGAACACTGAAGCTTTCTTT.

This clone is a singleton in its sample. The CDR3 reads CASSPGADSNEQFF. Here the CDR3 DNA reads TGCGCCAGCAGCCCAGGGGCAGATTCTAATGAGCAGTTCTTC. This chain joins TRBV4-1 and TRBJ2-1, with D maybe TRBD1 (6 bases). Germline CDR1 and CDR2: MGHRA and YSYEKL. V lost 4 bases to trimming and J lost 7 bases, with 14 bases between them. The CDR3 has 14 residues.

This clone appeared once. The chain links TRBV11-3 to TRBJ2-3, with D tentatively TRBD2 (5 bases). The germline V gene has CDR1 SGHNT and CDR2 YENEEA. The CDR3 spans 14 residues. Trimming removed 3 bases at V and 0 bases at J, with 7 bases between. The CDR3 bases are TGTGCCAGCAGCTTCCGGACTAGCACAGATACGCAGTATTTT. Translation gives CASSFRTSTDTQYF.

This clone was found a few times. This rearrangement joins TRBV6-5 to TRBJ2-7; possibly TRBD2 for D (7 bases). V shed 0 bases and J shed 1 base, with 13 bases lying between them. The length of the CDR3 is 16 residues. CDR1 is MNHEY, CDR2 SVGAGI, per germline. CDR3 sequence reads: CASSYSFRGLSYEQYF. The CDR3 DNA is TGTGCCAGCAGTTACTCGTTCAGGGGACTATCCTACGAGCAGTACTTC.

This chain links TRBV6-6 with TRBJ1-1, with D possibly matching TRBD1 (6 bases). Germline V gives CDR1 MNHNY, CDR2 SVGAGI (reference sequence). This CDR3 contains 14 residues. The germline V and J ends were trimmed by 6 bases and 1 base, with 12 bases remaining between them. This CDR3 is CASSSTTGNTEAFF. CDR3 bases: TGTGCCAGCAGCTCCACGACAGGGAACACTGAAGCTTTCTTT.

CDR3 coding DNA: TGTGCCAGCAGCTTGAGGAGGGAGGGGACCCAGTACTTC. Its protein product is CASSLRREGTQYF. The rearrangement links TRBV5-6 to TRBJ2-5, with 7 positions matching TRBD2. Germline loops: CDR1 SGHDT, CDR2 YYEEEE. V dropped 1 base and J dropped 7; count of bases not matched to a gene: 4. This CDR3 spans 13 amino acids.

CDR3 sequence reads: CASLSAGKAYEQYF. In DNA, the CDR3 is TGTGCCAGCCTTTCGGCGGGGAAGGCATACGAGCAGTACTTC. V usage is TRBV27 and J usage is TRBJ2-7; D is perhaps TRBD2 (6 bases). Trimming left V 8 bases short and J 4 bases short, with 18 bases between. Germline CDR1 MNHEY, CDR2 SMNVEV (reference sequence). The CDR3 spans 14 residues.

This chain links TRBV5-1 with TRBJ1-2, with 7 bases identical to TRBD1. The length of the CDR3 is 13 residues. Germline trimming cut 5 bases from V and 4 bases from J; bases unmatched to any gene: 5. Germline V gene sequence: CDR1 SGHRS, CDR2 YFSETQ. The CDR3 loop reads CASSSGTAYGYTF. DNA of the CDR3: TGCGCCAGCAGTTCGGGGACAGCCTATGGCTACACCTTC.

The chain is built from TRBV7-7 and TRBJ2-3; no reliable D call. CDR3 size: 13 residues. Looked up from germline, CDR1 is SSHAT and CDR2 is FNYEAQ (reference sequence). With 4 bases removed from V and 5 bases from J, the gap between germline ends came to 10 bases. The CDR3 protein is CASSSRVEDTQYF. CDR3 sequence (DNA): TGTGCCAGCAGCTCCCGGGTCGAAGATACGCAGTATTTT.

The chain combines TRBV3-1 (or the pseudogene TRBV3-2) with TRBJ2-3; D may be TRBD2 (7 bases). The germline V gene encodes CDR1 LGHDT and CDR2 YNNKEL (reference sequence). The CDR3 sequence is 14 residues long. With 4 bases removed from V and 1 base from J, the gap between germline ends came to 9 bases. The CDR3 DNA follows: TGTGCCAGCAGCCGGGGGGGCCGCACAGATACGCAGTATTTT. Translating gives CASSRGGRTDTQYF.

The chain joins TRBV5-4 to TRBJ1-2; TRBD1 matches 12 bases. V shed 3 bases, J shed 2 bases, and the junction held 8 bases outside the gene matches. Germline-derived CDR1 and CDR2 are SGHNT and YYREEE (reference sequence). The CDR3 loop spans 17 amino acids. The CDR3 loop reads CASSSGTGGAMNYGYTF. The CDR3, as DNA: TGTGCCAGCAGCTCCGGGACAGGGGGCGCGATGAACTATGGCTACACCTTC.

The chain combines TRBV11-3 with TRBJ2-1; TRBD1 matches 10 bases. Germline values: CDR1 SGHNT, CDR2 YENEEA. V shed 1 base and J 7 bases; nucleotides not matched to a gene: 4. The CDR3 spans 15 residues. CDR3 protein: CASSLGTGGWNEQFF. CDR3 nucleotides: TGTGCCAGCAGCTTAGGGACAGGGGGATGGAATGAGCAGTTCTTC.

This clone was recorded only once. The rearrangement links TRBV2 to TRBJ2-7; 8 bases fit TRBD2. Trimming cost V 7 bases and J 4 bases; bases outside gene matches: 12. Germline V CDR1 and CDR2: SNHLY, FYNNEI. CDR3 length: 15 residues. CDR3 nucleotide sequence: TGTGCCAGCACCTTCGGGGGGGGGAATAATTACGAGCAGTACTTC. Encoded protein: CASTFGGGNNYEQYF.

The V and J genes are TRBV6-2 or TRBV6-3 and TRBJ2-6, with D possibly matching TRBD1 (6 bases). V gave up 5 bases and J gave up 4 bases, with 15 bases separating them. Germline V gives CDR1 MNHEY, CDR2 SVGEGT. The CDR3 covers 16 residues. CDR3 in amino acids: CASSKQTGPGANVLTF. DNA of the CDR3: TGTGCCAGCAGTAAACAGACAGGTCCCGGGGCCAACGTCCTGACTTTC.

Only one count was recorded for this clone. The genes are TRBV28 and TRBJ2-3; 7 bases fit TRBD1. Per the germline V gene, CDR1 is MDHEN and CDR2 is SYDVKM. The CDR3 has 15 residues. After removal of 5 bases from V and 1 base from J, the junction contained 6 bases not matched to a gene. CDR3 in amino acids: CASSTQGSGTDTQYF. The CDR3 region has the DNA TGTGCCAGCAGTACACAGGGGTCGGGCACAGATACGCAGTATTTT.

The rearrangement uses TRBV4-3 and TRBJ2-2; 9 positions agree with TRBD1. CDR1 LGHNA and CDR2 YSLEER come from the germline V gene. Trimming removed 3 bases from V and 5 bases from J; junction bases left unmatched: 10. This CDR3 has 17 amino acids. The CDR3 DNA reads TGCGCCAGCAGCCATGAATTCACCGGGACAGGGACCGGGGAGCTGTTTTTT. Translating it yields CASSHEFTGTGTGELFF.

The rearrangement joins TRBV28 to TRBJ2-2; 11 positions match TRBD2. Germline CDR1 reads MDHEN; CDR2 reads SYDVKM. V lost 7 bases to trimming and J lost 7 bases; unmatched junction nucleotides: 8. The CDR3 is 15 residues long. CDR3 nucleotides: TGTGCCAGCACCTTACTAGCGGGAGTGAGCGGGGAGCTGTTTTTT. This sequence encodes CASTLLAGVSGELFF.

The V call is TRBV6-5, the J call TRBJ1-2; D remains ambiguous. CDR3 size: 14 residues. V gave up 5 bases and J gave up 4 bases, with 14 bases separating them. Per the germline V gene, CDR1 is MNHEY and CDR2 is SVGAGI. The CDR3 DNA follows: TGTGCCAGCAGTCCCACATGGGAGGGCTATGGCTACACCTTC. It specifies CASSPTWEGYGYTF.

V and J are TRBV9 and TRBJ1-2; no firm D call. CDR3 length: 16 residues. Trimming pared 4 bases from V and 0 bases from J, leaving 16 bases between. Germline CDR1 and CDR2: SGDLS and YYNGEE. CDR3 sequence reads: CASSPHIDGANYGYTF. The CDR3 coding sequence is TGTGCCAGCAGCCCTCATATCGACGGAGCTAACTATGGCTACACCTTC.

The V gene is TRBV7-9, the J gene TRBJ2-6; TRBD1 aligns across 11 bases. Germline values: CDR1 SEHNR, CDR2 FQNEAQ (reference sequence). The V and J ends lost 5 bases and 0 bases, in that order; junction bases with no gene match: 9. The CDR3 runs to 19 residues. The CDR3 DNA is TGTGCCAGCAGCCCGCCGGACAGGGGGCAGAGCTCTGGGGCCAACGTCCTGACTTTC. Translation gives CASSPPDRGQSSGANVLTF.

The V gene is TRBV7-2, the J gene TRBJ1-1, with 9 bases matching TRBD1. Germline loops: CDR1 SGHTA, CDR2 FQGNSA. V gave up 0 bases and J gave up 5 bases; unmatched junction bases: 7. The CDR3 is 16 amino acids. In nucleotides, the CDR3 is TGTGCCAGCAGCTTAGCGACAGGGGGGACACAGACTGAAGCTTTCTTT. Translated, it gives CASSLATGGTQTEAFF.